This TCR beta chain was observed in a study of cytomegalovirus exposure and HLA in healthy donors. On the study more broadly: Prior work identified some 120 million unique TCR beta sequences in roughly 190 million T cells.

The PCR employed 60 Vbeta primers together with 13 Jbeta primers. Libraries were prepared by immunoSEQ multiplex PCR; TCRdb keeps only in-frame clonotypes and omits some of them. The sample has roughly 200,000 clones. As concerns this clone: Its antigen remains unknown.

V lost 5 bases, J lost 2 bases, and 9 bases stayed unmatched. The length of the CDR3 is 16 residues. Germline V lookup: CDR1 LNHDA, CDR2 SQIVND (reference sequence). Overall study findings and caveats: A later analysis found that most CMV-associated TCR beta chains appeared HLA-restricted.

V and J are TRBV19 and TRBJ1-5; 7 positions match TRBD1. The origin of this receptor is a girl under 10 years old in good health and CMV-seropositive. Sequenced: PBMCs. CDR3 sequence: CASSFSDRAGNQPQHF. The DNA for the CDR3 is TGTGCCAGTAGTTTCTCCGACAGGGCCGGCAATCAGCCCCAGCATTTT.